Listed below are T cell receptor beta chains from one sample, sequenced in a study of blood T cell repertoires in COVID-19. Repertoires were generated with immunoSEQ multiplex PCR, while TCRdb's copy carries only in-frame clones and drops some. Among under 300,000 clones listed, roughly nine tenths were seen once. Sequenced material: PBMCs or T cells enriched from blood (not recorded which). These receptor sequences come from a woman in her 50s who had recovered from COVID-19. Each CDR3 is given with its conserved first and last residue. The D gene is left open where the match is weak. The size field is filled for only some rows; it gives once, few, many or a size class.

cdr3_nt: TGTGCCAGCAGCTTATTACTTGGAGCGGGAGGGCTCGGTGAGCAGTTCTTC
cdr3_aa: CASSLLLGAGGLGEQFF
d_call: TRBD2
j_call: TRBJ2-1
v_call: TRBV11-2
clone_size: few

cdr3_nt: TGTGCCAGCAGCTTGGATCTAGAATATGAAAAACTGTTTTTT
cdr3_aa: CASSLDLEYEKLFF
d_call: -
j_call: TRBJ1-4
v_call: TRBV5-5
clone_size: -

cdr3_nt: TGTGCCAGCAGTTCGACAGGGGTCGGCGAAAAACTGTTTTTT
cdr3_aa: CASSSTGVGEKLFF
d_call: TRBD1
j_call: TRBJ1-4
v_call: TRBV28
clone_size: -

cdr3_nt: TGCGCCAGCAGCCAAAGAGCGGGAGAGGTAGATACGCAGTATTTT
cdr3_aa: CASSQRAGEVDTQYF
d_call: TRBD2
j_call: TRBJ2-3
v_call: TRBV4-3
clone_size: few

cdr3_nt: TGCGCCAGCAGCGGGGGGACTAGCGGCACAGATACGCAGTATTTT
cdr3_aa: CASSGGTSGTDTQYF
d_call: TRBD2
j_call: TRBJ2-3
v_call: TRBV5-1
clone_size: -

cdr3_nt: TGTGCCAGCAGCTTAGACAGGGGAGAATCCTACGAGCAGTACTTC
cdr3_aa: CASSLDRGESYEQYF
d_call: TRBD1
j_call: TRBJ2-7
v_call: TRBV7-2
clone_size: -

cdr3_nt: TGTGCCAGCTCACCAATAGCGGGGGCCCAAGAGACCCAGTACTTC
cdr3_aa: CASSPIAGAQETQYF
d_call: TRBD2
j_call: TRBJ2-5
v_call: TRBV18
clone_size: -

cdr3_nt: TGTGCCAGCAGTCAGGACAGCAACTATGGCTACACCTTC
cdr3_aa: CASSQDSNYGYTF
d_call: -
j_call: TRBJ1-2
v_call: TRBV6-5
clone_size: -

cdr3_nt: TGTGCCAGCAGTTACGGGGCCCCTGGAAACACCATATATTTT
cdr3_aa: CASSYGAPGNTIYF
d_call: -
j_call: TRBJ1-3
v_call: TRBV6-5
clone_size: -

cdr3_nt: TGCGCCAGCAGCTTGGCTAGCGGAGCGAACACCGGGGAGCTGTTTTTT
cdr3_aa: CASSLASGANTGELFF
d_call: TRBD2
j_call: TRBJ2-2
v_call: TRBV5-1
clone_size: -

cdr3_nt: TGCGCCAGCAGCTCCGGACAGTCGATCTCTGGGGCCAACGTCCTGACTTTC
cdr3_aa: CASSSGQSISGANVLTF
d_call: -
j_call: TRBJ2-6
v_call: TRBV5-1
clone_size: once

cdr3_nt: TGCGCCAGCAGCTTGGGTAGCCCCGCCAGGGATCGCTCCTATAATTCACCCCTCCACTTT
cdr3_aa: CASSLGSPARDRSYNSPLHF
d_call: -
j_call: TRBJ1-6
v_call: TRBV5-1
clone_size: -

cdr3_nt: TGTGCCACCAGTGATATGGGGGGGGAAAGCTCCTACAATGAGCAGTTCTTC
cdr3_aa: CATSDMGGESSYNEQFF
d_call: TRBD2
j_call: TRBJ2-1
v_call: TRBV24-1
clone_size: -

cdr3_nt: TGTGCCAGCAGTGGCTTGGGACAGGGGGCGGGTCAGCCCCAGCATTTT
cdr3_aa: CASSGLGQGAGQPQHF
d_call: TRBD1
j_call: TRBJ1-5
v_call: TRBV6-1
clone_size: -

cdr3_nt: TGTGCCAGCAGCGGAGGGCGGTTGGGCGGGGAGCTGTTTTTT
cdr3_aa: CASSGGRLGGELFF
d_call: -
j_call: TRBJ2-2
v_call: TRBV28
clone_size: -

cdr3_nt: TGCGCCAGCAGCCGCGGGACTAGCGACTCCTACGAGCAGTACTTC
cdr3_aa: CASSRGTSDSYEQYF
d_call: TRBD2
j_call: TRBJ2-7
v_call: TRBV4-3
clone_size: -

cdr3_nt: TGTGCCAGCAGCTTAGTTGTGGCGGGAGGGAACCCAGATACGCAGTATTTT
cdr3_aa: CASSLVVAGGNPDTQYF
d_call: TRBD2
j_call: TRBJ2-3
v_call: TRBV7-6
clone_size: -

cdr3_nt: TGTGCCAGCAGCCAAGATGTCGTGCGGGCCCAAGAGACCCAGTACTTC
cdr3_aa: CASSQDVVRAQETQYF
d_call: -
j_call: TRBJ2-5
v_call: TRBV3-1/TRBV3-2
clone_size: once

cdr3_nt: TGTGCCATTTTAGCGGGAGGACCGAACACCGGGGAGCTGTTTTTT
cdr3_aa: CAILAGGPNTGELFF
d_call: TRBD2
j_call: TRBJ2-2
v_call: TRBV19
clone_size: once

cdr3_nt: TGCGCCAGCAGCTTGGAGGGAGGAAATTCACCCCTCCACTTT
cdr3_aa: CASSLEGGNSPLHF
d_call: -
j_call: TRBJ1-6
v_call: TRBV5-1
clone_size: -

cdr3_nt: TGCGCCAGCAGCCAAGTCCGGGACAGGGGTCCCGGGACTAATGAAAAACTGTTTTTT
cdr3_aa: CASSQVRDRGPGTNEKLFF
d_call: TRBD1
j_call: TRBJ1-4
v_call: TRBV4-1
clone_size: -

cdr3_nt: TGTGCCAGCAGCTCCTCGACAGGGGACTATGGCTACACCTTC
cdr3_aa: CASSSSTGDYGYTF
d_call: TRBD1
j_call: TRBJ1-2
v_call: TRBV7-2
clone_size: -

cdr3_nt: TGCAGCGTTGAAGAGGGGCTAGGGGGGGCAGATACGCAGTATTTT
cdr3_aa: CSVEEGLGGADTQYF
d_call: -
j_call: TRBJ2-3
v_call: TRBV29-1
clone_size: -

cdr3_nt: TGTGCCAGCAGCTTTCGACAGGGCTACACCGGGGAGCTGTTTTTT
cdr3_aa: CASSFRQGYTGELFF
d_call: TRBD1
j_call: TRBJ2-2
v_call: TRBV5-8
clone_size: -

cdr3_nt: TGTGCCAGCAGTTTAGGCCAGGGGATTCAGCCCCAGCATTTT
cdr3_aa: CASSLGQGIQPQHF
d_call: -
j_call: TRBJ1-5
v_call: TRBV27
clone_size: -

cdr3_nt: TGTGCCACCAGCCCACTCCATAGCAATCAGCCCCAGCATTTT
cdr3_aa: CATSPLHSNQPQHF
d_call: -
j_call: TRBJ1-5
v_call: TRBV15
clone_size: -